These 5 T cell receptor beta chains were sequenced from one sample in a study of cytomegalovirus exposure and HLA in healthy donors. Primers: 60 Vbeta forward and 13 Jbeta reverse. Assay: immunoSEQ multiplex PCR; the TCRdb copy retains only in-frame clones and omits some. The sample lists around 150,000 clones, approximately 86% occurring once. The specimen was PBMCs. These TCRs come from a young woman in good health and CMV-seronegative.

The rearrangement links TRBV5-1 to TRBJ1-4; D perhaps matches TRBD1 (6 bases). Germline V CDR1 and CDR2: SGHRS, YFSETQ. This CDR3 contains 13 residues. Trimming pared 7 bases from V and 3 bases from J, leaving 10 bases between. The CDR3, as DNA: TGCGCCAGCTCAGGGGAAGCTAATGAAAAACTGTTTTTT. Translation: CASSGEANEKLFF.

This chain uses TRBV6-5 with TRBJ2-7, with D maybe TRBD1 (8 bases). Germline V gene data show CDR1 as MNHEY and CDR2 as SVGAGI. The CDR3 runs 13 residues. Between the trimmed V and J ends, which lost 4 bases and 6 bases, there was a span of 13 bases. The CDR3 nucleotides read TGTGCCAGCAGTTTAAACAGGGGGGGCGAGCAGTACTTC. Protein product: CASSLNRGGEQYF.

The chain is built from TRBV6-1 and TRBJ2-3; D gene uncertain. V was shortened by 0 bases and J by 6 bases, with 7 bases between the two germline ends. CDR3 length equals 13 residues. Germline CDR1 is MNHNS and CDR2 is SASEGT. The CDR3 region has the DNA TGTGCCAGCAGTGAAGCGCTCGAGGATACGCAGTATTTT. Translating gives CASSEALEDTQYF.

In this sample, this clone turned up a few times. The rearrangement joins TRBV30 to TRBJ1-2; the match to TRBD1 covers 8 bases. Trimming took 3 bases from V and 8 from J; bases not matched to a gene: 14. Per germline, CDR1 GTSNPN and CDR2 SVGIG (reference sequence). This CDR3 spans 15 amino acids. For the CDR3, the DNA is TGTGCCTGGAGGGCCCGAACAGGGGGGGCTGGAGGCTACACCTTC. It yields the protein CAWRARTGGAGGYTF.

The chain links TRBV7-2 to TRBJ1-2; 7 bases match TRBD1. V lost 0 bases, J lost 4 bases, and 2 bases stayed unmatched. From germline, CDR1 is SGHTA and CDR2 FQGNSA. The CDR3 is made up of 14 amino acids. CDR3 protein: CASSLARGIYGYTF. DNA for the CDR3: TGTGCCAGCAGCTTAGCCAGGGGGATCTATGGCTACACCTTC.